A single sample is the source of the 17 T cell receptor beta chains below, sequenced in a study of cytomegalovirus exposure and HLA in healthy donors. The PCR was carried out with 60 Vbeta primers and 13 Jbeta primers. This table comes from immunoSEQ multiplex PCR, and its TCRdb copy is limited to in-frame clones, with some not included. The sample carries some 200,000 clones, roughly 84% recorded once. The specimen was PBMCs. These receptors were obtained from a man aged 50 or older in good health and CMV-seronegative.

The rearrangement links TRBV4-1 to TRBJ2-5, with TRBD1 matching over 7 bases. Trimming cost V 2 bases and J 3 bases; bases outside gene matches: 6. From germline, CDR1 is MGHRA and CDR2 YSYEKL. This CDR3 has 15 amino acids. The CDR3 DNA reads as TGCGCCAGCAGCCAAATTCCAACAGGGGAAGAGACCCAGTACTTC. It codes for CASSQIPTGEETQYF.

This clone was observed a few times. This chain connects TRBV18 to TRBJ2-7; 7 nucleotides agree with TRBD1. This CDR3 has 13 residues. The V and J ends lost 2 bases and 3 bases, in that order; junction bases with no gene match: 1. Looked up from germline, CDR1 is KGHSH and CDR2 is LQKENI. In DNA form, the CDR3 reads TGTGCCAGCTCACCAGGGACAGACTACGAGCAGTACTTC. Protein product: CASSPGTDYEQYF.

The count of this clone is one. The rearrangement uses TRBV11-2 and TRBJ2-7, with 11 positions matching TRBD1. Germline CDR1 and CDR2: SGHAT and FQNNGV. The CDR3 totals 15 residues. V gave up 1 base and J gave up 4 bases; unmatched junction bases: 3. The DNA for the CDR3 is TGTGCCAGCAGCTTAGGGGACAGGGGGGATTACGAGCAGTACTTC. Protein product: CASSLGDRGDYEQYF. Full variable domain (rest looked up from reference TRBV11-2 and TRBJ2-7): EAGVAQSPRYKIIEKRQSVAFWCNPISGHATLYWYQQILGQGPKLLIQFQNNGVVDDSQLPKDRFSAERLKGVDSTLKIQPAKLEDSAVYLCASSLGDRGDYEQYFGPGTRLTVT.

The chain is built from TRBV14 and TRBJ1-3; D remains ambiguous. The CDR3 is 17 amino acids. From germline, CDR1 is SGHDN and CDR2 FVKESK. The ends were cut back, 0 bases at V and 0 bases at J, with 12 bases in the middle. CDR3 amino acids: CASSQDRRSFSGNTIYF. In nucleotides, the CDR3 is TGTGCCAGCAGCCAAGACCGGAGGAGTTTCTCTGGAAACACCATATATTTT.

Comments on this clone: Other nucleotide sequences from this sample produce the same CDR3. This chain joins TRBV7-8 and TRBJ2-7; D is possibly TRBD1 (5 bases). The CDR3 is 15 amino acids. V shed 3 bases and J shed 1 base, with 13 bases lying between them. Germline values: CDR1 SGHVS, CDR2 FQNEAQ. CDR3 sequence reads: CASSLWGTGSYEQYF. The CDR3 DNA reads TGTGCCAGCAGCTTGTGGGGAACAGGTTCCTACGAGCAGTACTTC.

The chain is built from TRBV27 and TRBJ2-7; 10 bases are shared with TRBD1. V shed 6 bases, J shed 5 bases, and the junction held 10 bases outside the gene matches. Germline CDR1 is MNHEY and CDR2 is SMNVEV (reference sequence). The CDR3 runs to 15 residues. CDR3 loop: CASSFMGQGSNEQYF. CDR3 DNA sequence: TGTGCCAGCAGCTTTATGGGACAGGGGTCGAACGAGCAGTACTTC.

V and J are TRBV28 and TRBJ2-7; D ambiguous. CDR1 is MDHEN, CDR2 SYDVKM, per germline. The CDR3 runs to 12 residues. The V and J ends lost 4 bases and 0 bases respectively, with 4 bases between them. CDR3 sequence reads: CASSYSSYEQYF. Written as DNA, the CDR3 is TGTGCCAGCAGTTACAGCTCCTACGAGCAGTACTTC. The entire variable domain, with the rest obtained from reference TRBV28 and TRBJ2-7, is as follows: DVKVTQSSRYLVKRTGEKVFLECVQDMDHENMFWYRQDPGLGLRLIYFSYDVKMKEKGDIPEGYSVSREKKERFSLILESASTNQTSMYLCASSYSSYEQYFGPGTRLTVT.

The chain links TRBV5-1 to TRBJ1-1; tentative D call: TRBD1 (5 bases). The CDR3 is made up of 15 amino acids. Trimming stripped 2 bases from V and 3 bases from J, with 14 bases between. Germline V CDR1 and CDR2: SGHRS, YFSETQ. CDR3 in amino acids: CASSLGQGEYTEAFF. CDR3 DNA sequence: TGCGCCAGCAGCTTAGGGCAGGGCGAGTACACTGAAGCTTTCTTT. Drawing the rest from reference TRBV5-1 and TRBJ1-1, the complete variable domain is KAGVTQTPRYLIKTRGQQVTLSCSPISGHRSVSWYQQTPGQGLQFLFEYFSETQRNKGNFPGRFSGRQFSNSRSEMNVSTLELGDSALYLCASSLGQGEYTEAFFGQGTRLTVV.

Note on this clone: Other DNA sequences in this specimen translate into the identical CDR3. The rearrangement uses TRBV28 and TRBJ2-4; 7 positions agree with TRBD1. The CDR3 covers 13 residues. V gave up 6 bases and J gave up 6 bases; unmatched junction bases: 5. The germline gives CDR1 MDHEN, CDR2 SYDVKM. In DNA form, the CDR3 reads TGTGCCAGCAGCCACAGGGGTCCAAACATTCAGTACTTC. The encoded protein is CASSHRGPNIQYF.

The V and J genes are TRBV27 and TRBJ2-4, with 11 bases identical to TRBD2. The CDR3 is 17 amino acids. The V segment lost 2 bases and the J segment 0 bases; nucleotides outside the gene matches: 3. Germline V gives CDR1 MNHEY, CDR2 SMNVEV (reference sequence). CDR3 nucleotides: TGTGCCAGCAGTTTACTAGCGGGAGGCCTAGCCAAAAACATTCAGTACTTC. Protein sequence: CASSLLAGGLAKNIQYF.

There are a few counts of this clone. This chain connects TRBV2 to TRBJ1-4; D is unclear. This CDR3 has 14 residues. The ends were cut back, 6 bases at V and 0 bases at J, with 8 bases in the middle. Germline values: CDR1 SNHLY, CDR2 FYNNEI. The CDR3 region is CASRPVATNEKLFF. In DNA form, the CDR3 reads TGTGCCAGCAGACCGGTTGCAACTAATGAAAAACTGTTTTTT.

V is TRBV7-8 and J is TRBJ2-1; no definite D call. CDR1 and CDR2 from the germline V gene are SGHVS and FQNEAQ. The length of the CDR3 is 14 residues. V was pared by 3 bases and J by 2 bases, with 8 bases between. The CDR3 region has the DNA TGTGCCAGCAGCTTTCGACTCACCTACAATGAGCAGTTCTTC. It specifies CASSFRLTYNEQFF.

The gene calls are TRBV5-4 and TRBJ2-7, with 11 nucleotides matching TRBD2. Germline values: CDR1 SGHNT, CDR2 YYREEE (reference sequence). Germline trimming cut 4 bases from V and 4 bases from J; bases unmatched to any gene: 7. CDR3 length: 15 amino acids. CDR3 protein: CASSRSGTSGYEQYF. CDR3 DNA sequence: TGTGCCAGCAGCAGGTCCGGGACTAGCGGTTACGAGCAGTACTTC.

The chain joins TRBV4-1 to TRBJ1-2; 7 bases agree with TRBD1. Looked up from germline, CDR1 is MGHRA and CDR2 is YSYEKL. The CDR3 loop spans 15 amino acids. V was clipped by 2 bases and J by 3 bases; unmatched bases: 6. CDR3 sequence: CASSQIGGGDYGYTF. For the CDR3, the DNA is TGCGCCAGCAGCCAAATAGGGGGCGGAGACTATGGCTACACCTTC.

The chain carries TRBV6-5 and TRBJ1-2; D call uncertain. CDR3 size: 13 residues. Trimming removed 6 bases at V and 3 bases at J, with 11 bases between. The germline CDR1 and CDR2 sequences are MNHEY and SVGAGI. The CDR3 spells CASRDSGDYGYTF. The CDR3 DNA is TGTGCCAGCAGGGACTCCGGGGACTATGGCTACACCTTC.

The V call is TRBV19, the J call TRBJ2-3; maybe TRBD2 (5 bases). The germline V gene has CDR1 LNHDA and CDR2 SQIVND (reference sequence). Deletions cut 3 bases from V and 3 bases from J, with 13 bases between. The CDR3 spans 15 residues. The CDR3 loop is CASSMVSAGTDTQYF. CDR3 nucleotides: TGTGCCAGTAGTATGGTTAGCGCAGGAACAGATACGCAGTATTTT.

This chain connects TRBV6-1 to TRBJ1-5; 8 bases fit TRBD1. The CDR3 consists of 14 residues. CDR1 is MNHNS and CDR2 is SASEGT in the germline V gene. After removal of 5 bases from V and 4 bases from J, the junction contained 4 bases not matched to a gene. The CDR3 sequence: CASSKQGGNQPQHF. The CDR3 DNA sequence: TGTGCCAGCAGTAAACAGGGGGGTAATCAGCCCCAGCATTTT.